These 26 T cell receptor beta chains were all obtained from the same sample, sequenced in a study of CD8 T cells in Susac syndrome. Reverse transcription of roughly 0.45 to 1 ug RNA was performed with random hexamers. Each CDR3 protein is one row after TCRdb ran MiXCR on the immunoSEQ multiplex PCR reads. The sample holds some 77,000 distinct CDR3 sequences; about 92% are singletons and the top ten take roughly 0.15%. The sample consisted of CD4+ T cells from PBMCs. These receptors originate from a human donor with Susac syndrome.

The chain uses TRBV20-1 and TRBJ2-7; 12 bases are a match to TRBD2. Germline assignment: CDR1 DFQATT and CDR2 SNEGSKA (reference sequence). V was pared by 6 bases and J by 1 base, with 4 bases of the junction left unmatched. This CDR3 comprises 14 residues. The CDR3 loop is CSASTSGGSYEQYF. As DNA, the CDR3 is TGCAGTGCATCTACTAGCGGGGGGTCCTACGAGCAGTACTTC.

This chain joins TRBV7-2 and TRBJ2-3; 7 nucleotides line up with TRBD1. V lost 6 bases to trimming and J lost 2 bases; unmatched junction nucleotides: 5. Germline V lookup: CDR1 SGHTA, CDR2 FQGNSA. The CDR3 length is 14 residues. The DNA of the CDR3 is TGTGCCAGCAGACCGACAGGGCTCACAGATACGCAGTATTTT. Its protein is CASRPTGLTDTQYF.

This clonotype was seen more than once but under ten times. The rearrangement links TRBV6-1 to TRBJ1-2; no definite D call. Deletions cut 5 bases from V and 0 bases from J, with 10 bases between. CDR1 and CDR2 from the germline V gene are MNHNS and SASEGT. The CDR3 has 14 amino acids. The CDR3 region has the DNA TGTGCCAGCAGTCGGTCCATAGCTAACTATGGCTACACCTTC. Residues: CASSRSIANYGYTF.

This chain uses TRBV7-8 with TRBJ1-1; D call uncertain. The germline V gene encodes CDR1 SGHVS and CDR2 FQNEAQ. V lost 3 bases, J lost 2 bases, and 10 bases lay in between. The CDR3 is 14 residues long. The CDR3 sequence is CASSFPISNTEAFF. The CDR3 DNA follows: TGTGCCAGCAGCTTCCCGATCTCTAACACTGAAGCTTTCTTT. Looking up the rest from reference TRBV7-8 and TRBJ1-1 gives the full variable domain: GAGVSQSPRYKVAKRGQDVALRCDPISGHVSLFWYQQALGQGPEFLTYFQNEAQLDKSGLPSDRFFAERPEGSVSTLKIQRTQQEDSAVYLCASSFPISNTEAFFGQGTRLTVV.

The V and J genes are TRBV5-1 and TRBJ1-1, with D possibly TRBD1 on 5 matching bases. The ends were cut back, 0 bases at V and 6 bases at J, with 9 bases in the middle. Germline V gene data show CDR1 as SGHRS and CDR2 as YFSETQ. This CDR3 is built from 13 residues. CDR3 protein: CASSLAGMSEAFF. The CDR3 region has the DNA TGCGCCAGCAGCTTGGCAGGGATGTCTGAAGCTTTCTTT. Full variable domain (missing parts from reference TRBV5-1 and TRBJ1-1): KAGVTQTPRYLIKTRGQQVTLSCSPISGHRSVSWYQQTPGQGLQFLFEYFSETQRNKGNFPGRFSGRQFSNSRSEMNVSTLELGDSALYLCASSLAGMSEAFFGQGTRLTVV.

The CDR3 coding sequence is TGTGCCAGCAGTTATCGAGACTACACCGGGACAGGGGGTTACGAGCAGTACTTC. Its translation is CASSYRDYTGTGGYEQYF. The chain recombines TRBV6-2 or TRBV6-3 with TRBJ2-7, with 11 nucleotides matching TRBD1. Germline CDR1 reads MNHEY; CDR2 reads SVGEGT. V trimming: 3 bases; J trimming: 4 bases; junction bases outside the gene matches: 14. The CDR3 runs to 18 residues.

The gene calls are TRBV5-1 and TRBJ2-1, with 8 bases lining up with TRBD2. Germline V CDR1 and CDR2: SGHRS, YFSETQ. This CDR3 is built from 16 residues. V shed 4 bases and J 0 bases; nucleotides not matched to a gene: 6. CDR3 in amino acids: CASSPAGGRSYNEQFF. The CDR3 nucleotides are TGCGCCAGCAGCCCCGCGGGGGGACGCTCCTACAATGAGCAGTTCTTC.

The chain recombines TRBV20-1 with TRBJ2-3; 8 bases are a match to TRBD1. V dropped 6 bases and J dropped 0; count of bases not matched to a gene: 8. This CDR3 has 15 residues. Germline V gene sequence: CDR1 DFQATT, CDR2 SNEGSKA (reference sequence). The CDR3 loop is CSAFFGQGSTDTQYF. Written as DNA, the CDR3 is TGCAGTGCCTTTTTCGGACAGGGAAGCACAGATACGCAGTATTTT.

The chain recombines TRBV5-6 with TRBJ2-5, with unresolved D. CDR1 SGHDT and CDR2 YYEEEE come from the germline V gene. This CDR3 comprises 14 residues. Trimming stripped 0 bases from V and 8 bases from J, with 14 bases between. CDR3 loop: CASSLVGSGSTQYF. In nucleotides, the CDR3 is TGTGCCAGCAGCTTGGTGGGATCGGGTAGTACCCAGTACTTC.

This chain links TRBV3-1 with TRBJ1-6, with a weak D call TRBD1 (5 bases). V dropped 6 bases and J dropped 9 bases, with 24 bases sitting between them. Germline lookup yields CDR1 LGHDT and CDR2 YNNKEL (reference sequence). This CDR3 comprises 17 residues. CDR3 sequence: CASRRIGTATSGSPLHF. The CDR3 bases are TGTGCCAGCAGGCGAATCGGGACCGCTACTTCAGGTTCACCCCTCCACTTT.

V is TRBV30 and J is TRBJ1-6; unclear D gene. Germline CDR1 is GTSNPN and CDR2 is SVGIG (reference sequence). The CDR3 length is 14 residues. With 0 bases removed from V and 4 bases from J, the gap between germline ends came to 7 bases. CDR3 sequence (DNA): TGTGCCTGGAGTGTACAAGGATATAATTCACCCCTCCACTTT. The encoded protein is CAWSVQGYNSPLHF.

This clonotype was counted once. The CDR3 DNA reads as TGTGCCAGCAGTTTACGGGGGCGTTACACTGAAGCTTTCTTT. Translated: CASSLRGRYTEAFF. The J gene is TRBJ1-1, the V gene TRBV27, with a weak D call TRBD1 (6 bases). This CDR3 contains 14 residues. V was cut by 2 bases and J by 3 bases, with 10 bases left in between. The germline V gene has CDR1 MNHEY and CDR2 SMNVEV (reference sequence).

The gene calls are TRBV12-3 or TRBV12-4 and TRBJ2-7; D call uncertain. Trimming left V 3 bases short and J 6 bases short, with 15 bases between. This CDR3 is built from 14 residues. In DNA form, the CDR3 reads TGTGCCAGCAGTTTGGGTCCAGCCGGTGGCGAGCAGTACTTC. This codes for CASSLGPAGGEQYF.

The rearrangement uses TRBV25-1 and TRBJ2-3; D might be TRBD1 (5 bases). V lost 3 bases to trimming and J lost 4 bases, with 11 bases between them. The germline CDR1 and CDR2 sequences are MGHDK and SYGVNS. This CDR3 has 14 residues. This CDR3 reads CASSDTGQSDTQYF. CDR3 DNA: TGTGCCAGCAGTGATACAGGACAATCAGATACGCAGTATTTT. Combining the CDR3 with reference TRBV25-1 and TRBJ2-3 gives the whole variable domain EADIYQTPRYLVIGTGKKITLECSQTMGHDKMYWYQQDPGMELHLIHYSYGVNSTEKGDLSSESTVSRIRTEHFPLTLESARPSHTSQYLCASSDTGQSDTQYFGPGTRLTVL.

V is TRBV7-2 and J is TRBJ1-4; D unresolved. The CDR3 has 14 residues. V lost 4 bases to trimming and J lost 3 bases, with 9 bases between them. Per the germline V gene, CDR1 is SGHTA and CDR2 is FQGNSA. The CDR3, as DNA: TGTGCCAGCAGCTATGGTTGGGCTAATGAAAAACTGTTTTTT. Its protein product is CASSYGWANEKLFF. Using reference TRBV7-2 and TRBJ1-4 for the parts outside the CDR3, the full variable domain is GAGVSQSPSNKVTEKGKDVELRCDPISGHTALYWYRQSLGQGLEFLIYFQGNSAPDKSGLPSDRFSAERTGGSVSTLTIQRTQQEDSAVYLCASSYGWANEKLFFGSGTQLSVL.

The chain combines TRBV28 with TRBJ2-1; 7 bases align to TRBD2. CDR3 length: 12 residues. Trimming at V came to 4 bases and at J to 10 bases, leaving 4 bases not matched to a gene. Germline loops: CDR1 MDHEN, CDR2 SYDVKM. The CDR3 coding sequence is TGTGCCAGCAGTTCGGGGGGAGTAGAGCAGTTCTTC. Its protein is CASSSGGVEQFF.

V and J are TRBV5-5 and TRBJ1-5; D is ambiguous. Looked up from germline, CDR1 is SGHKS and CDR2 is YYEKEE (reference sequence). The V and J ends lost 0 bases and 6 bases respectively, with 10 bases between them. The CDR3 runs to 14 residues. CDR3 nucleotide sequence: TGTGCCAGCAGCTTGGTAGTACTGGGTCAGCCCCAGCATTTT. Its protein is CASSLVVLGQPQHF.

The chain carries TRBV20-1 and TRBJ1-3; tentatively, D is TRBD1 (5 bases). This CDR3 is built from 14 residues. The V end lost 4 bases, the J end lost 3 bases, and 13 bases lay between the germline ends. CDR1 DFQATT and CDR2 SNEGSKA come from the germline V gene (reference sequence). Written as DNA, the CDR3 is TGCAGTGCTAAGCGGGGGACGGGTGGAAACACCATATATTTT. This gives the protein CSAKRGTGGNTIYF.

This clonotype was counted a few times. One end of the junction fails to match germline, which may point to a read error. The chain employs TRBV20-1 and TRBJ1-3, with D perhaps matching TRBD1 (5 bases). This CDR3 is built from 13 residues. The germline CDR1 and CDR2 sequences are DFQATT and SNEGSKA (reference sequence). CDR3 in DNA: TGCAGTGCTGGAGAGGGGTCGGGAAACACCATATATTTT. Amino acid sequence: CSAGEGSGNTIYF.

CDR3 nucleotide sequence: TGCGCCAGCAGCTTGGTACAGGGCGGAGGCTACACCTTC. Translation gives CASSLVQGGGYTF. The chain joins TRBV5-1 to TRBJ1-2; possibly TRBD1 for D (6 bases). CDR3 length equals 13 residues. V was trimmed by 0 bases and J by 8 bases, leaving 11 bases between them. Germline values: CDR1 SGHRS, CDR2 YFSETQ.

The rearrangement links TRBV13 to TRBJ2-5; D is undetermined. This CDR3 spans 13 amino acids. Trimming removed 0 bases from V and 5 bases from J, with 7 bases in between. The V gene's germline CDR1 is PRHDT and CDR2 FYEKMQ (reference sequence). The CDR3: CASSLGRWETQYF. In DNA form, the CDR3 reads TGTGCCAGCAGCTTAGGGCGATGGGAGACCCAGTACTTC.

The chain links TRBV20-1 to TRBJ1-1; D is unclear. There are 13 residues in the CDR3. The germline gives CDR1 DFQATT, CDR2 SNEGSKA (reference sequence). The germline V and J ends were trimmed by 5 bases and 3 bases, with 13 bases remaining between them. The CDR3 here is CSAQPGLYTEAFF. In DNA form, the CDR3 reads TGCAGTGCTCAACCAGGCTTGTACACTGAAGCTTTCTTT.

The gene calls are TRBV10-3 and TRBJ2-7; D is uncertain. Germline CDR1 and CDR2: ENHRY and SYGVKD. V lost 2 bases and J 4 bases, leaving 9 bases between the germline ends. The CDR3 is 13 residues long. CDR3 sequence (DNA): TGTGCCATCAGTGAGGTCCGAAGTTACGAGCAGTACTTC. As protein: CAISEVRSYEQYF.

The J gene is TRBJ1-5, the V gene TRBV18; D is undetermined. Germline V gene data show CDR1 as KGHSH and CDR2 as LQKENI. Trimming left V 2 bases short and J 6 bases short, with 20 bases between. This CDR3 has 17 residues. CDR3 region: CASSPFGVGSSGQPQHF. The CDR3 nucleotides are TGTGCCAGCTCACCATTCGGGGTGGGATCGTCTGGTCAGCCCCAGCATTTT.

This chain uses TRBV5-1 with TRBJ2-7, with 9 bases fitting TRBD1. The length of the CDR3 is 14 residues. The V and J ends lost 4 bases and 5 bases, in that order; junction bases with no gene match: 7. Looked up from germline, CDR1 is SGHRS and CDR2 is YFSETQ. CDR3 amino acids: CASSGGTGINEQYF. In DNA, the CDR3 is TGCGCCAGCAGCGGCGGGACAGGGATCAACGAGCAGTACTTC.

The CDR3 bases are TGTGCCAGTAGTAGGACAGGGAACATTCAGTACTTC. Translation: CASSRTGNIQYF. V gene TRBV19 combines with J gene TRBJ2-4; 8 nucleotides agree with TRBD1. V lost 4 bases, J lost 7 bases, and 0 bases stayed unmatched. The CDR3 sequence is 12 residues long. Per the germline V gene, CDR1 is LNHDA and CDR2 is SQIVND (reference sequence).